This T cell receptor beta chain was profiled in a study of blood T cell repertoires in COVID-19. For the study at large: Acute and convalescent COVID-19 samples came from the United States, Italy and Spain.

Generated by immunoSEQ multiplex PCR, the TCRdb table keeps only in-frame clones and is missing some. The table has over 110,000 clones, roughly 82% seen once. The CDR3 is 11 residues long. V shed 7 bases, J shed 7 bases, and the junction held 3 bases outside the gene matches. CDR1 is MNHNY, CDR2 SVGAGI, per germline (reference sequence). The sequenced sample consisted of peripheral blood. This clonotype was sampled from a man at least 80 years old with acute or convalescent COVID-19. V and J are TRBV6-6 and TRBJ1-1, with 7 positions matching TRBD1. CDR3 DNA sequence: TGTGCCAGCATAAGGACAGGTGAAGCTTTCTTT. Translation: CASIRTGEAFF.